A single sample gave rise to the 6 T cell receptor beta chains below, sequenced in a study of Ad26.COV2.S vaccination and SARS-CoV-2 variants (dated by TCRdb to about 2021). The treatment or condition tag for this specimen amounts to: around 19 received Ad26.COV2.S at low or high dose, single or two shots; 5 received placebo; per-sample allocation not given. For vaccine and placebo recipients, the sequenced repertoires came from samples collected on day 63 after the first injection. The library was generated by the immunoSEQ multiplex PCR assay. Here the immuneACCESS table is served through TCRdb, limited to in-frame sequences with V and J called. Missing clones are a known gap in these copies; in checked studies unresolved V genes cover under half, and the rest lacks a known reason. The sample contains hundreds of thousands of clones, around 87% of them found a single time. The leading ten clones occupy more than 3% of the sample.

The sequenced sample was peripheral blood, obtained in a trial of Ad26.COV2.S vaccine versus placebo. The receptors stem from a person between 18 and 65 years old who received the Ad26.COV2.S COVID-19 vaccine or a placebo.

The rearrangement joins TRBV6-1 to TRBJ1-2, with TRBD1 matching over 8 bases. Germline V gives CDR1 MNHNS, CDR2 SASEGT. With V trimmed by 4 bases and J by 6 bases, 13 bases remained unmatched. This CDR3 contains 16 residues. The CDR3 coding sequence is TGTGCCAGCAGTGGCCCCCGACAGGGGACATGGGATGGCTACACCTTC. Protein product: CASSGPRQGTWDGYTF.

The chain joins TRBV19 to TRBJ1-3; D gene ambiguous. Germline V gives CDR1 LNHDA, CDR2 SQIVND (reference sequence). The V end was cut by 5 bases, the J end by 4 bases, with 3 bases between. The CDR3 length is 11 residues. The CDR3 spells CASSAGNTIYF. Here the CDR3 DNA reads TGTGCCAGTAGTGCCGGAAACACCATATATTTT.

The V gene is TRBV11-2, the J gene TRBJ2-2; possibly TRBD1 for D (6 bases). This CDR3 has 15 residues. Trimming took off 5 bases at V and 0 bases at J, with 10 bases between the two ends. CDR1 is SGHAT and CDR2 is FQNNGV in the germline V gene. Here the CDR3 reads CASSQGISNTGELFF. In DNA, the CDR3 is TGTGCCAGCAGCCAGGGGATTTCGAACACCGGGGAGCTGTTTTTT. Looking up the rest from reference TRBV11-2 and TRBJ2-2 gives the full variable domain: EAGVAQSPRYKIIEKRQSVAFWCNPISGHATLYWYQQILGQGPKLLIQFQNNGVVDDSQLPKDRFSAERLKGVDSTLKIQPAKLEDSAVYLCASSQGISNTGELFFGEGSRLTVL.

This CDR3 reads CASSPLGGAQFNQPQHF. The CDR3 DNA follows: TGTGCCAGCAGCCCCCTCGGGGGGGCACAATTCAATCAGCCCCAGCATTTT. This rearrangement joins TRBV7-6 to TRBJ1-5, with D tentatively TRBD1 (6 bases). The CDR3 covers 17 residues. Trimming removed 5 bases at V and 3 bases at J, with 20 bases between. The germline CDR1 and CDR2 sequences are SGHVS and FNYEAQ.

CDR3: CASSGQAGDTDTQYF. The CDR3, as DNA: TGTGCCAGCAGTGGACAGGCGGGAGACACAGATACGCAGTATTTT. This chain joins TRBV6-2 or TRBV6-3 and TRBJ2-3, with D perhaps being TRBD1 or TRBD2 (7 bases each). Between the trimmed V and J ends, which lost 5 bases and 2 bases, there was a span of 14 bases. The CDR3 has 15 residues. The germline CDR1 and CDR2 sequences are MNHEY and SVGEGT.

To note about this clone: One junction end disagrees with the germline gene, perhaps due to a read error. The genes are TRBV12-3 or TRBV12-4 and TRBJ2-2; D remains unclear. This CDR3 has 13 residues. The CDR3 nucleotides read TGTGCCAGCAGCTTAGAAAACACCGGGGAGCTGTTTTTT. This translates into CASSLENTGELFF.